Below, one T cell receptor beta chain is given with its context. The data originate from a study of blood T cell repertoires in COVID-19. V was trimmed by 4 bases and J by 4 bases, leaving 11 bases between them. Germline values: CDR1 LGHDT, CDR2 YNNKEL (reference sequence). The CDR3 totals 14 residues. Original handling: Amplification with reference gene primers provided the estimates of nucleated cell counts. The repertoire was sequenced with immunoSEQ multiplex PCR; TCRdb's copy has only in-frame clones and lacks some. From that table come the V and J calls and clone size; the DNA was used to work out D and trimming. The table has under 200,000 clones, 74% seen once.

The chain links TRBV3-1 (or the pseudogene TRBV3-2) to TRBJ2-1; D may be TRBD1 (5 bases). The clonotype comes from a woman at least 80 years old with acute or convalescent COVID-19. Sequencing was performed on peripheral blood. The CDR3 region has the DNA TGTGCCAGCAGCCCCGGTGCAGGGTACAATGAGCAGTTCTTC. This gives the protein CASSPGAGYNEQFF.